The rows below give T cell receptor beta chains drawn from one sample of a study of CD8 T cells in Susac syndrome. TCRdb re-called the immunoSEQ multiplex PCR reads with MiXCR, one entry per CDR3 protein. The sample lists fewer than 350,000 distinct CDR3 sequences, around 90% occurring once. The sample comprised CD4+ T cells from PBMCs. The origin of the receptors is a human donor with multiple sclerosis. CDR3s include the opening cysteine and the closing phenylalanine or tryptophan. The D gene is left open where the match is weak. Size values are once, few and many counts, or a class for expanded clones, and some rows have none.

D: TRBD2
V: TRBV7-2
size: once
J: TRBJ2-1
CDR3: CASGGGSSYNEQFF
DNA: TGTGCCAGCGGCGGGGGAAGCTCCTACAATGAGCAGTTCTTC

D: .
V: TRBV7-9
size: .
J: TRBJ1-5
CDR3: CASSLANRDQPQHF
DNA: TGTGCCAGCAGCTTAGCGAACAGGGACCAGCCCCAGCATTTT

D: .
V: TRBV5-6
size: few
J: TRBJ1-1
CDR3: CASKRGNTEAFF
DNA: TGTGCCAGCAAGAGGGGGAACACTGAAGCTTTCTTT

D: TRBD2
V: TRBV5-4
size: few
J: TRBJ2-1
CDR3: CASSLVGGPYNEQFF
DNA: TGTGCCAGCAGCTTGGTGGGAGGGCCTTACAATGAGCAGTTCTTC

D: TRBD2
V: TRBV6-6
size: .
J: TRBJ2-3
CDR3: CASSGLAGGTDTQYF
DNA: TGTGCCAGCAGTGGACTAGCGGGAGGAACAGATACGCAGTATTTT

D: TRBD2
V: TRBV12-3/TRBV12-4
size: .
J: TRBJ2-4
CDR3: CASSPRSGGAPISSNIQYF
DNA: TGTGCCAGCAGTCCGAGGAGCGGGGGGGCCCCAATAAGTTCAAACATTCAGTACTTC

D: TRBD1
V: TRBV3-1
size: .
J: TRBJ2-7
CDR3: CASSHTGGYEQYF
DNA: TGTGCCAGCAGCCATACAGGGGGCTACGAGCAGTACTTC

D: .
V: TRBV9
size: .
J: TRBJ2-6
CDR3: CASSGGLRGRVTDGANVLTF
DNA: TGTGCCAGCAGCGGAGGCCTACGGGGACGAGTAACAGACGGGGCCAACGTCCTGACTTTC

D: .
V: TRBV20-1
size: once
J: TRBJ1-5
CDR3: CSARDPGGSSNQPQHF
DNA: TGCAGTGCTAGAGATCCCGGAGGGAGTAGCAATCAGCCCCAGCATTTT

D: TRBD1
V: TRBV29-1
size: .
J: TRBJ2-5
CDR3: CSVEKQQGRETQYF
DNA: TGCAGCGTTGAAAAACAACAGGGGCGGGAGACCCAGTACTTC

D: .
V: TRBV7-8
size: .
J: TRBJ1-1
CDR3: CASSLAGFRYTEAFF
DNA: TGTGCCAGCAGCTTAGCAGGGTTTAGGTACACTGAAGCTTTCTTT

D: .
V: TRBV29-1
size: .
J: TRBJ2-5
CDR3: CSVSKEIQYF
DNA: TGCAGCGTCAGTAAGGAGATCCAGTACTTC

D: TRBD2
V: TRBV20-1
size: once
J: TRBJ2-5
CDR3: CSARDPLAGAGETQYF
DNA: TGCAGTGCTAGAGACCCCTTAGCGGGAGCTGGGGAGACCCAGTACTTC

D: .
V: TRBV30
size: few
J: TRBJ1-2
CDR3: CAWTKLGRGYTF
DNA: TGTGCCTGGACTAAGTTGGGCAGAGGCTACACCTTC

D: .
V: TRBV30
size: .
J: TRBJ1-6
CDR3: CAWSVNPGSPLHF
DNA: TGTGCCTGGAGTGTAAACCCTGGGTCACCCCTCCACTTT

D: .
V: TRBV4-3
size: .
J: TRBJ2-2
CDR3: CASSPRQENTGELFF
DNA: TGCGCCAGCAGCCCCCGACAGGAGAACACCGGGGAGCTGTTTTTT

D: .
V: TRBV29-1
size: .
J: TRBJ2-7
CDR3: CSVGANSYEQYF
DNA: TGCAGCGTTGGGGCGAACTCCTACGAGCAGTACTTC

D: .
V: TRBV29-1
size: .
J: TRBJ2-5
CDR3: CSVEVAAGETQYF
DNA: TGCAGCGTTGAAGTGGCAGCCGGGGAGACCCAGTACTTC

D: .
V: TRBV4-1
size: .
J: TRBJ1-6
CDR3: CASSLSPGNYNSPLHF
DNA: TGCGCCAGCAGCCTCTCTCCGGGGAACTATAATTCACCCCTCCACTTT

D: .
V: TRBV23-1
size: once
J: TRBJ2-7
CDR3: CASSQPCYEQYF
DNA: TGCGCCAGCAGTCAACCTTGCTACGAGCAGTACTTC

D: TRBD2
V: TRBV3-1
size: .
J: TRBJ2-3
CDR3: CASSHGEGLAGGPTDTQYF
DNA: TGTGCCAGCAGCCATGGCGAGGGACTAGCGGGAGGGCCGACAGATACGCAGTATTTT

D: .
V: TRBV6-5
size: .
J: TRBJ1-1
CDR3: CASSYRDGNTEAFF
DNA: TGTGCCAGCAGTTACCGGGACGGGAACACTGAAGCTTTCTTT

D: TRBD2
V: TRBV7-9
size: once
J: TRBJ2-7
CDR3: CASSPLAGSYEQYF
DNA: TGTGCCAGCAGCCCACTAGCGGGAAGCTACGAGCAGTACTTC

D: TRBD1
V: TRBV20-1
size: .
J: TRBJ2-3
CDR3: CSACRRDRALGADTQYF
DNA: TGCAGTGCTTGCCGCCGGGACAGGGCCTTGGGGGCAGATACGCAGTATTTT

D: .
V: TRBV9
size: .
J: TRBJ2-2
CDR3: CASSARAVGPGELFF
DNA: TGTGCCAGCAGCGCTCGGGCCGTAGGGCCCGGGGAGCTGTTTTTT

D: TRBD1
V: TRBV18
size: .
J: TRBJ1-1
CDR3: CASSQDRYGNTEAFF
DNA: TGTGCCAGCTCACAGGACAGGTATGGGAACACTGAAGCTTTCTTT

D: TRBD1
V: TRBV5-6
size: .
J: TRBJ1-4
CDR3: CASSLWDRHEKLFF
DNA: TGTGCCAGCAGCTTGTGGGACAGGCACGAAAAACTGTTTTTT

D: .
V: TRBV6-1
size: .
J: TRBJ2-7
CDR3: CASSEVAANIDSYEQYF
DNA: TGTGCCAGCAGTGAAGTTGCGGCCAACATCGACTCCTACGAGCAGTACTTC

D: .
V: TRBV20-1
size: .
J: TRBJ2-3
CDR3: CSARDERLNPDTQYF
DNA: TGCAGTGCTAGAGATGAGAGACTTAACCCAGATACGCAGTATTTT

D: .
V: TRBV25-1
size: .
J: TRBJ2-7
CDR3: CASSEFGGTVQEQYF
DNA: TGTGCCAGCAGTGAATTTGGAGGGACAGTACAAGAGCAGTACTTC

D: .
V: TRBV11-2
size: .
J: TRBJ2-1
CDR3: CASSRQGFGWNDEQFF
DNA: TGTGCCAGCAGCCGTCAGGGATTCGGTTGGAACGATGAGCAGTTCTTC

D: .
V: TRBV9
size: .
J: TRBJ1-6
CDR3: CASSVDGASGNSPLHF
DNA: TGTGCCAGCAGCGTAGATGGGGCCTCGGGAAATTCACCCCTCCACTTT

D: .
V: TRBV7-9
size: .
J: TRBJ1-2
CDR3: CASSPGTYGYTF
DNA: TGTGCCAGCAGCCCGGGGACCTATGGCTACACCTTC

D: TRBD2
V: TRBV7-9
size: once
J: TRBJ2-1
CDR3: CASSGGGLAGGRGEQFF
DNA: TGTGCCAGCAGCGGGGGGGGACTAGCGGGAGGACGCGGTGAGCAGTTCTTC

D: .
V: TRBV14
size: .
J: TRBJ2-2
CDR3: CATRTLNTGELFF
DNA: TGTGCCACCAGGACCCTAAACACCGGGGAGCTGTTTTTT

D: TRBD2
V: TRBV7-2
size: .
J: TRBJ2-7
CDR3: CTSSPQAGGPSYEQYF
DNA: TGTACCAGCAGCCCTCAAGCGGGAGGGCCCTCCTACGAGCAGTACTTC

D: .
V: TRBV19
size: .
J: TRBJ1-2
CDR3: CASSTNRDDGYTF
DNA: TGTGCCAGTAGTACCAACAGGGACGATGGCTACACCTTC

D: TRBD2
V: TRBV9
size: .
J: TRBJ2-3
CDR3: CASSVVAGPPDTQYF
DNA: TGTGCCAGCAGCGTTGTAGCGGGACCCCCTGATACGCAGTATTTT

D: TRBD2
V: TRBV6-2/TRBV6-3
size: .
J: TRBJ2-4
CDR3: CASSYQAGESTKNIQYF
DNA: TGTGCCAGCAGTTACCAGGCGGGAGAGTCGACCAAAAACATTCAGTACTTC

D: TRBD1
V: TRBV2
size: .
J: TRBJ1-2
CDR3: CASRGQGIDGYTF
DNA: TGTGCCAGCCGGGGACAGGGGATCGATGGCTACACCTTC

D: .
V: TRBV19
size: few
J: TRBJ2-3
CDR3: CASSSQGADTQYF
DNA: TGTGCCAGTAGTAGTCAGGGAGCAGATACGCAGTATTTT

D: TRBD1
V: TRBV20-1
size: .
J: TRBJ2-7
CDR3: CSAYRTGSYEQYF
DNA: TGCAGTGCCTACCGGACAGGTTCCTACGAGCAGTACTTC

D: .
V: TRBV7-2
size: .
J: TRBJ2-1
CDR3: CASSSSMVPYNEQFF
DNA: TGTGCCAGCAGCTCCTCAATGGTACCCTACAATGAGCAGTTCTTC

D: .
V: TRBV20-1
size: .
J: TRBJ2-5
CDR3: CSARDPFGRETQYF
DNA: TGCAGTGCTAGAGATCCATTTGGTAGGGAGACCCAGTACTTC

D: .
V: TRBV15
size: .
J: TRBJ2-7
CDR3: CATSMGTPGLAYEQYF
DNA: TGTGCCACCAGCATGGGTACCCCGGGACTCGCCTACGAGCAGTACTTC

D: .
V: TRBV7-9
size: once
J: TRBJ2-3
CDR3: CASSLHGGSTDTQYF
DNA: TGTGCCAGCAGCTTACATGGCGGTAGCACAGATACGCAGTATTTT

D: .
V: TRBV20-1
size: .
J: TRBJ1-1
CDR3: CSASIVLELNTEAFF
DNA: TGCAGTGCTAGTATAGTGTTGGAATTGAACACTGAAGCTTTCTTT

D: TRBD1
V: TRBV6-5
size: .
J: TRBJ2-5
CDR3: CASSYGSDREFQETQYF
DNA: TGTGCCAGCAGTTATGGGTCGGACAGGGAGTTTCAAGAGACCCAGTACTTC

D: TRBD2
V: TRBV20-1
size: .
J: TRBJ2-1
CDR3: CSARDDGRSYNEQFF
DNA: TGCAGTGCTAGAGATGACGGGAGGTCCTACAATGAGCAGTTCTTC

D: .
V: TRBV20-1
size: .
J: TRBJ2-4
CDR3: CSAKPLGSRSVNIQYF
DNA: TGCAGTGCGAAACCCTTGGGGTCTAGGTCCGTAAACATTCAGTACTTC